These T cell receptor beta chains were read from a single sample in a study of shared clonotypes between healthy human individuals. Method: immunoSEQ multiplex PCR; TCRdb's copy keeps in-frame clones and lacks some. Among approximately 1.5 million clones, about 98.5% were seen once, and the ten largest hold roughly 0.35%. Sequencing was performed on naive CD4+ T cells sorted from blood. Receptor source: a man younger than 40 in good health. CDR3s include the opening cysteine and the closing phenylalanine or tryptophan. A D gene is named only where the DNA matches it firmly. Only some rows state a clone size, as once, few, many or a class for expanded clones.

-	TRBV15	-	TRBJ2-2	TGTGCCACCAGCAGAATCGACGGGGAGCTGTTTTTT	CATSRIDGELFF
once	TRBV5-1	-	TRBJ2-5	TGCGCCAGCAGCTTGGAGGGGCCCCAAGAGACCCAGTACTTC	CASSLEGPQETQYF
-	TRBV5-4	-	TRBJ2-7	TGTGCCAGCAGCTTGACAGGTTCCTACGAGCAGTACTTC	CASSLTGSYEQYF
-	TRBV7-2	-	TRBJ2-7	TGTGCCAGCAGCTTAGTTGTAGGGAGTGGCTACGAGCAGTACTTC	CASSLVVGSGYEQYF
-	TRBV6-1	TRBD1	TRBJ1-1	TGTGCCAGCAGAAGACAGGGAATGAACACTGAAGCTTTCTTT	CASRRQGMNTEAFF
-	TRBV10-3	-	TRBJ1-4	TGTGCCATCAGTGGCAGTTGGGAGAATGAAAAACTGTTTTTT	CAISGSWENEKLFF
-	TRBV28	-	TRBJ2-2	TGTGCCAGCAGTGCGCCGCACGGACTTGACACCGGGGAGCTGTTTTTT	CASSAPHGLDTGELFF
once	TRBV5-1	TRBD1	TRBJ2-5	TGCGCCAGCAAACGGACAGGGAGCATTGGCGAGACCCAGTACTTC	CASKRTGSIGETQYF
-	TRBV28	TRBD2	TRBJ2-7	TGTGCCAGCAGCCCAGCGGGAGTTGGCGAGCAGTACTTC	CASSPAGVGEQYF
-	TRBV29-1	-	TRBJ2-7	TGCAGCGTAAAACAGGGCGCCTACGAGCAGTACTTC	CSVKQGAYEQYF
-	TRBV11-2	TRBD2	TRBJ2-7	TGTGCCAGCAGCTTAGGCGGGAGGCCTCCCTACGAGCAGTACTTC	CASSLGGRPPYEQYF
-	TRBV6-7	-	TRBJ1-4	TGTGCCAGCAGTTACTCGAAGGCCGTACTCAGGGAGGAACGGGAAAAACTGTTTTTT	CASSYSKAVLREEREKLFF
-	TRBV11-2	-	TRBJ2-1	TGTGCCAGCAGCTTAGATCCCCTGAGCTCCTACAATGAGCAGTTCTTC	CASSLDPLSSYNEQFF
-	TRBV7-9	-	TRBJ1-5	TGTGCCAGCAGCTTAGCCCAGGAACGACCCCAGCATTTT	CASSLAQERPQHF
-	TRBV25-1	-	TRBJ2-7	TGTGCCAGCAGAGCCCCCGGAGGGCCCCCCCACGAGCAGTACTTC	CASRAPGGPPHEQYF
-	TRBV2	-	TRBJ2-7	TGTGCCAGCAGTAGGTCCGGACGGACATCCTACGAGCAGTACTTC	CASSRSGRTSYEQYF
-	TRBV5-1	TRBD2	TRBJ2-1	TGCGCCAGCAGCTTGTCGTCTAGTCTAGCGGGGTTTGAGCAGTTCTTC	CASSLSSSLAGFEQFF
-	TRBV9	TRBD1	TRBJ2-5	TGTGCCAGCAGCCTTATGACAGGGGAAGAGACCCAGTACTTC	CASSLMTGEETQYF
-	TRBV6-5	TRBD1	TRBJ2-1	TGTGCCAGCAGTTTACGACAGGGGGCGCGTTCGGGTGAGCAGTTCTTC	CASSLRQGARSGEQFF
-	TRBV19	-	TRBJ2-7	TGTGCCAGTAGTATCAGGGATGCCTACGAGCAGTACTTC	CASSIRDAYEQYF
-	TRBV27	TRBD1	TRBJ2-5	TGTGCCAGCATAAGGCGACAGGGATTCGGAGGGACCCAGTACTTC	CASIRRQGFGGTQYF
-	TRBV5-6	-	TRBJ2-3	TGTGCCAGCAGCCTGCCGTTTAGTTCGGCAGATACGCAGTATTTT	CASSLPFSSADTQYF
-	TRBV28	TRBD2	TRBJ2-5	TGTGCCAGCAGTTTAAGTGGGGGACTAGCGGGCGGGACGACCCAGTACTTC	CASSLSGGLAGGTTQYF
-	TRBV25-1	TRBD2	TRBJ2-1	TGTGCCAGCAGTGCGACGGGACTAGTGTATCCTGAGCAGTTCTTC	CASSATGLVYPEQFF
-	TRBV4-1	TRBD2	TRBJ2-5	TGCGCCAGCAGCCGCATACTAGCGGGAGTTGGAGGAGAGACCCAGTACTTC	CASSRILAGVGGETQYF
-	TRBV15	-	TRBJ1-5	TGTGCCACCAGCAGAGAGCCGGGGCCCTGGGGGGTATGGAATCAGCCCCAGCATTTT	CATSREPGPWGVWNQPQHF
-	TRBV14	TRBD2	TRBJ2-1	TGTGCCAGCAGCCAAGATCTTATAGCGGGAGGCTACAATGAGCAGTTCTTC	CASSQDLIAGGYNEQFF
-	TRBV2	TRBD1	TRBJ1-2	TGTGCCAGCAGTGTCCACAGGGGGCGCAACTATGGCTACACCTTC	CASSVHRGRNYGYTF
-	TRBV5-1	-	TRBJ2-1	TGCGCCAGCAGTCGGGGGACAGTGCTCGTGAATGAGCAGTTCTTC	CASSRGTVLVNEQFF
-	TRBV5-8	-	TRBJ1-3	TGTGCCAGCAGCTTGGCCTTTGTGCGGTCCCGCTCTGGAAACACCATATATTTT	CASSLAFVRSRSGNTIYF
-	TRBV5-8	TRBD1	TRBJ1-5	TGTGCCAGCAGCTTGAGACAGGGTGTTGGCAATCAGCCCCAGCATTTT	CASSLRQGVGNQPQHF
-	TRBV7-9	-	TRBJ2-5	TGTGCCAGCAGCTCCCGCTGGGGAGTGCGGGGCCAGGAGACCCAGTACTTC	CASSSRWGVRGQETQYF
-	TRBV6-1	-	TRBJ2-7	TGTGCCAGCAGTGACCCTTCGAGGGAGCAGTACTTC	CASSDPSREQYF
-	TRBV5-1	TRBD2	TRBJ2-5	TGCGCCAGCAGCTCCTCATTATCGGGACTAGCTGAGACCCAGTACTTC	CASSSSLSGLAETQYF
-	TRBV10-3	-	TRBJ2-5	TGTGCCATCAGTGAGTCGAACAGCCAAGAGACCCAGTACTTC	CAISESNSQETQYF
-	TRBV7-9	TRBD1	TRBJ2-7	TGTGCCAGCAGCTTGATTAGGGCAGGGGGCTCCTACGAGCAGTACTTC	CASSLIRAGGSYEQYF
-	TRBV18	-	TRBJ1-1	TGTGCCAGCTCACCAAATGGGACACCCGAGACGACTTTCTTT	CASSPNGTPETTFF
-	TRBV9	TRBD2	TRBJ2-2	TGTGCCAGCAGCATACTAGCGCCCGGGGAGCTGTTTTTT	CASSILAPGELFF
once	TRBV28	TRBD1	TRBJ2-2	TGTGCCAGCAGGGGACAGAGGAACACCGGGGAGCTGTTTTTT	CASRGQRNTGELFF
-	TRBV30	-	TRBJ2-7	TGTGCCTGGGCCATTGGGGGCAGCTACGAGCAGTACTTC	CAWAIGGSYEQYF
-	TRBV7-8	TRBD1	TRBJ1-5	TGTGCCAGCAGCCCCCGTCAGGGGGTCAATCAGCCCCAGCATTTT	CASSPRQGVNQPQHF
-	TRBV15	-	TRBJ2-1	TGTGCCACCAGCAGAGATCGGGGGGCCGGGAGGAATGAGCAGTTCTTC	CATSRDRGAGRNEQFF
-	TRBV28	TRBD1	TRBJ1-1	TGTGCCAGCAGTTCTCAATGGACAGGGCCGAACACTGAAGCTTTCTTT	CASSSQWTGPNTEAFF
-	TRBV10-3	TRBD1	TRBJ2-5	TGTGCCATCCGGGGACAGGGGAACCAAGAGACCCAGTACTTC	CAIRGQGNQETQYF
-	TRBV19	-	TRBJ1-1	TGTGCCAGTAGTATAGGAGAAGGCGTCACTGAAGCTTTCTTT	CASSIGEGVTEAFF
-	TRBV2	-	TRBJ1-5	TGTGCCAGCAGTGAAGGACTGAATAGCAATCAGCCCCAGCATTTT	CASSEGLNSNQPQHF
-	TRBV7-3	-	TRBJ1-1	TGTGCCAGCACCCCACGCAGGTCTGAGGGCACTGAAGCTTTCTTT	CASTPRRSEGTEAFF
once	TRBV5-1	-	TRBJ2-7	TGCGCCAGCAGTCGGGACATTCGAGAGGGCGAGCAGTACTTC	CASSRDIREGEQYF
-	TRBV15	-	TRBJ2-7	TGTGCCACCAGCAGAGACCTCCCCGGACTACGGTACGAGCAGTACTTC	CATSRDLPGLRYEQYF